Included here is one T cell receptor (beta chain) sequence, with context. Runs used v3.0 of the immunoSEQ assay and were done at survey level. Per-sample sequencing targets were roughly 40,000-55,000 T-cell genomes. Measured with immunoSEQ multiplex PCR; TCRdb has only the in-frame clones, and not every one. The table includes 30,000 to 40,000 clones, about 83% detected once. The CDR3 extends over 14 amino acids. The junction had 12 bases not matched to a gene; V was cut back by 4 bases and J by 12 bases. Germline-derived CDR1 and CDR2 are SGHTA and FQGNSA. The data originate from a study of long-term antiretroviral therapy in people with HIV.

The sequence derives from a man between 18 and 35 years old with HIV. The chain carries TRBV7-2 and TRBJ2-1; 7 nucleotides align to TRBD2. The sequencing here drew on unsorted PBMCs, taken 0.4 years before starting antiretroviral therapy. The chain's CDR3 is CASSWGGRRPAQFF. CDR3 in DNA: TGTGCCAGCAGCTGGGGGGGACGGAGACCAGCGCAGTTCTTC. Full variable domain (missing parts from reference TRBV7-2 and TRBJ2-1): GAGVSQSPSNKVTEKGKDVELRCDPISGHTALYWYRQSLGQGLEFLIYFQGNSAPDKSGLPSDRFSAERTGGSVSTLTIQRTQQEDSAVYLCASSWGGRRPAQFFGPGTRLTVL.